Below, 5 T cell receptor beta chains from the same sample are listed, as sequenced in a study of T cells in localized non-small cell lung cancer. Some clones are missing from TCRdb's copy, which holds only in-frame ones; the method was immunoSEQ multiplex PCR. The repertoire holds 20,000 to 30,000 clones, with 88% as singletons. Sequencing used peripheral blood mononuclear cells, obtained before any cancer treatment. The receptors shown here come from a woman aged 35-75 years with stage III lung adenocarcinoma.

The J gene is TRBJ1-2, the V gene TRBV18; D not certain. Trimming stripped 2 bases from V and 0 bases from J, with 10 bases between. Germline V gene lookup returns CDR1 KGHSH and CDR2 LQKENI. The CDR3 totals 15 residues. The CDR3 coding sequence is TGTGCCAGCTCACCAAGGGCAGAGGCTAACTATGGCTACACCTTC. Translation gives CASSPRAEANYGYTF.

This clone was seen only a few times. The chain employs TRBV5-6 and TRBJ1-2; D ambiguous. V was shortened by 0 bases and J by 3 bases, with 0 bases between the two germline ends. CDR3 length: 11 residues. Per germline, CDR1 SGHDT and CDR2 YYEEEE. DNA of the CDR3: TGTGCCAGCAGCTTGGACTATGGCTACACCTTC. This gives the protein CASSLDYGYTF.

This rearrangement joins TRBV7-2 to TRBJ2-5; unclear D gene. The V gene's germline CDR1 is SGHTA and CDR2 FQGNSA. There are 13 residues in the CDR3. With 1 base removed from V and 5 bases from J, the gap between germline ends came to 8 bases. The CDR3 nucleotides read TGTGCCAGCAGCTTAGGAGGTTACGAGACCCAGTACTTC. Translated: CASSLGGYETQYF.

V usage is TRBV30 and J usage is TRBJ2-3; D is possibly TRBD1 or TRBD2 (5 bases each). V was shortened by 4 bases and J by 0 bases, with 14 bases between the two germline ends. CDR1 and CDR2 from the germline V gene are GTSNPN and SVGIG (reference sequence). This CDR3 has 15 residues. For the CDR3, the DNA is TGTGCCTGGAAATGGGGGAGTTCTAGCACAGATACGCAGTATTTT. This codes for CAWKWGSSSTDTQYF.

The chain uses TRBV21-1 and TRBJ2-3; the tabulated D call, TRBD1, remains unverified against the DNA. TRBV21-1 is listed as a pseudogene. The CDR3 sequence is 15 residues long. CDR3 sequence (DNA): TGTGCCAGCAGCAAACCGATCAGGGTCACAGATACGCAGTATTTT. It translates to CASSKPIRVTDTQYF.